This entry features one T cell receptor (beta chain) sequence. The data stem from a study of radiotherapy plus CTLA-4 blockade in lung cancer. CDR1 and CDR2 (germline): MDHEN, SYDVKM. The ends lost 5 bases at V and 0 bases at J; junction bases unmatched: 11. The CDR3 extends over 18 amino acids. TCRdb keeps only in-frame clones here, not all; method: immunoSEQ multiplex PCR. The data contain nearly 95,000 clones, approximately 78% of them singletons. The receptor was derived from a human donor with non-small cell lung cancer that progressed on radiotherapy plus ipilimumab. V is TRBV28 and J is TRBJ2-2; 8 bases are shared with TRBD1. The material was peripheral blood, obtained from a patient treated with radiotherapy plus ipilimumab. The CDR3 region has the DNA TGTGCCAGCAGTGCATTCCCCGGGACAGGCGCGAACACCGGGGAGCTGTTTTTT. Protein sequence: CASSAFPGTGANTGELFF.